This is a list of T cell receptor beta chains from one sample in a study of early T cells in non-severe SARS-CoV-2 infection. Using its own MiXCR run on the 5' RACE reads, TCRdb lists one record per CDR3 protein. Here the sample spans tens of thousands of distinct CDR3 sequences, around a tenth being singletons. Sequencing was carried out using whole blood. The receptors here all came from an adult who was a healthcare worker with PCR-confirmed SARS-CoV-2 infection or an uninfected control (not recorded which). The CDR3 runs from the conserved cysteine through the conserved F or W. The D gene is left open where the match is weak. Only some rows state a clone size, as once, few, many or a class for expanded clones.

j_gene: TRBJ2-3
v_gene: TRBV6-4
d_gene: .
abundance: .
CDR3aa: CASSDSPASTDTQYF
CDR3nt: TGTGCCAGCAGTGACAGCCCGGCGAGCACAGATACGCAGTATTTT

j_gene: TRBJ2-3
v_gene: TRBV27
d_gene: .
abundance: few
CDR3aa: CASSFSHPSTDTQYF
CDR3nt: TGTGCCAGCAGTTTTTCCCACCCTAGCACAGATACGCAGTATTTT

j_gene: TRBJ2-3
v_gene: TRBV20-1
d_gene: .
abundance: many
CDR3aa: CSARDPFTDTQYF
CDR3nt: TGCAGTGCTAGAGATCCCTTTACAGATACGCAGTATTTT

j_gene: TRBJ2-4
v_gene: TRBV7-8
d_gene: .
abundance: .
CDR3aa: CASSSQGTIQYF
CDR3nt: TGTGCCAGCAGCTCTCAGGGGACCATTCAGTACTTC

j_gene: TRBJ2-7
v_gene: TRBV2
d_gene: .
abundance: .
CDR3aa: CASSLEQDPLSYEQYF
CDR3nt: TGTGCCAGCAGTTTGGAACAGGATCCGCTTTCCTACGAGCAGTACTTC

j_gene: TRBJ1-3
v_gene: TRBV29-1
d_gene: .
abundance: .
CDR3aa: CSVGSYSGNTIYF
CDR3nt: TGCAGCGTTGGGTCCTACTCTGGAAACACCATATATTTT

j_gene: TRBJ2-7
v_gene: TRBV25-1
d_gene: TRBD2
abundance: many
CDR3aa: CASSRMGSGSGEQYF
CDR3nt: TGTGCCAGCAGTCGAATGGGTAGCGGGAGCGGAGAGCAGTACTTC

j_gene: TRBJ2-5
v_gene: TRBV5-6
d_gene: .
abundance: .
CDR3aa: CASSFWQGETQYF
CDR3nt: TGTGCCAGCAGCTTCTGGCAGGGAGAGACCCAGTACTTC

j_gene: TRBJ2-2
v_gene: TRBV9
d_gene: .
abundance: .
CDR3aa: CASSDIGAGELFF
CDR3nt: TGTGCCAGCAGTGATATCGGTGCCGGGGAGCTGTTTTTT

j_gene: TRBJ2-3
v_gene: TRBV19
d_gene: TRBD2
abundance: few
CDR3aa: CASSIVAGGRDTQYF
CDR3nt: TGTGCCAGTAGTATTGTAGCGGGAGGTAGAGATACGCAGTATTTT

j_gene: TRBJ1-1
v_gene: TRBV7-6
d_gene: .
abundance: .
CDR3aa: CASSPRTGLATEAFF
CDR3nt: TGTGCCAGCAGCCCGAGGACGGGGCTTGCGACTGAAGCTTTCTTT

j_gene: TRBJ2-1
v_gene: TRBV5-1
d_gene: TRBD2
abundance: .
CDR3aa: CASSEGLAAGVQFF
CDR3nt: TGCGCCAGCAGCGAGGGACTAGCGGCAGGGGTGCAGTTCTTC

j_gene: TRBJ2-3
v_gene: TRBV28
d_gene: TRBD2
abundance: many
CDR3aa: CASSFLTSVTDTQYF
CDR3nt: TGTGCCAGCAGTTTCTTAACTAGCGTGACAGATACGCAGTATTTT

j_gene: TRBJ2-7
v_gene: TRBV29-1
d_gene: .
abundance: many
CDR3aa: CSVEEVTGREGEQYF
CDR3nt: TGCAGCGTTGAAGAAGTCACAGGGCGAGAGGGCGAGCAGTACTTC

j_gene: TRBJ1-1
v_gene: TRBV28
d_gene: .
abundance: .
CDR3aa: CASSSSGTTEAFF
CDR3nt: TGTGCCAGCAGTTCCTCCGGGACGACTGAAGCTTTCTTT

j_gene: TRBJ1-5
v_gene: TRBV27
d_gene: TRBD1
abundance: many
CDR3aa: CASRSGTEVGQPQHF
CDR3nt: TGTGCCAGCAGATCCGGGACAGAAGTGGGTCAGCCCCAGCATTTT

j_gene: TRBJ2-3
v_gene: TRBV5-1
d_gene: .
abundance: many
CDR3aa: CASGDGATDTQYF
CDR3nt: TGCGCCAGCGGCGACGGAGCCACAGATACGCAGTATTTT

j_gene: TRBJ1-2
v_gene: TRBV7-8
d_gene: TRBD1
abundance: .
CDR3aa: CASSLGGQAVGYTF
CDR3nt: TGTGCCAGCAGCTTAGGAGGACAGGCAGTTGGCTACACCTTC

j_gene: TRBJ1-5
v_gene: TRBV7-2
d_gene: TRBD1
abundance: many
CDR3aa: CASSVWDSFQHF
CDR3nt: TGTGCCAGCAGCGTATGGGACAGCTTTCAGCATTTT

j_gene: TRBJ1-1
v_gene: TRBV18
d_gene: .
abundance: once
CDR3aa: CASSSFGGMNTEAFF
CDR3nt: TGTGCCAGCTCATCCTTCGGGGGCATGAACACTGAAGCTTTCTTT

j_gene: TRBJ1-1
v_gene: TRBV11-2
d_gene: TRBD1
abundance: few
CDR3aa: CASRSGTGTTEAFF
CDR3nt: TGTGCCAGCAGATCCGGGACAGGGACTACTGAAGCTTTCTTT

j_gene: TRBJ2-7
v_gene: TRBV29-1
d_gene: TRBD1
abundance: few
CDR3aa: CSVDPDRGYYEQYF
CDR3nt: TGCAGCGTTGATCCGGACAGGGGATATTACGAGCAGTACTTC

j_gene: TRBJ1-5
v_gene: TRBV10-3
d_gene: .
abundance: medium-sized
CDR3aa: CAIGTDSNQPQHF
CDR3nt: TGTGCCATCGGAACGGATAGCAATCAGCCCCAGCATTTT

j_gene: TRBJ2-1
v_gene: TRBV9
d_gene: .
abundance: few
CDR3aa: CASSVQGGEQFF
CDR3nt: TGTGCCAGCAGCGTGCAGGGCGGCGAGCAGTTCTTC

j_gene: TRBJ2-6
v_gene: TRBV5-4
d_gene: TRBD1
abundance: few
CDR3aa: CASSGKTGAGANVLTF
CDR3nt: TGTGCCAGCAGCGGGAAGACAGGGGCTGGGGCCAACGTCCTGACTTTC

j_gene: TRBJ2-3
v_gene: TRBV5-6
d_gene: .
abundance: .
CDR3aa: CASSLELTDTQYF
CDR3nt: TGTGCCAGCAGCTTGGAACTCACAGATACGCAGTATTTT

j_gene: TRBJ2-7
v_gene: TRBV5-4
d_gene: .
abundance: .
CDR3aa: CASSLPGLGASEQYF
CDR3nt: TGTGCCAGCAGCTTACCCGGGCTGGGGGCCAGCGAGCAGTACTTC

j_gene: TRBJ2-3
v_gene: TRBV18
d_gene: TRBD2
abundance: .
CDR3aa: CASSQTGGFTDTQYF
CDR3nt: TGTGCCAGCTCACAAACGGGGGGATTCACAGATACGCAGTATTTT

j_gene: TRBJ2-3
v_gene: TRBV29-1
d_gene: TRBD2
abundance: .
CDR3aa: CSVGGTDTQYF
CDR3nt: TGCAGCGTGGGGGGGACGGATACGCAGTATTTT

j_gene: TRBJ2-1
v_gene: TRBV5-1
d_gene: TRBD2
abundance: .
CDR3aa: CASSLAPSGGAQWDEQFF
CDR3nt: TGCGCCAGCAGCTTGGCCCCCAGCGGGGGGGCCCAGTGGGATGAGCAGTTCTTC

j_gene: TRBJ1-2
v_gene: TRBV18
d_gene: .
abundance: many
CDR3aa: CASSPAGGADYGYTF
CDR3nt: TGTGCCAGCTCACCCGCGGGGGGGGCTGACTATGGCTACACCTTC

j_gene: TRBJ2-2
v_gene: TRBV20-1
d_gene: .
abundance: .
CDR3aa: CSARIVSGELFF
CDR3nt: TGCAGTGCTCGTATCGTTTCCGGGGAGCTGTTTTTT

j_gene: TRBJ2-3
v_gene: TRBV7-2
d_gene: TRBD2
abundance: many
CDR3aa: CASSPRLAGGTDTQYF
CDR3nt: TGTGCCAGCAGCCCGAGACTAGCGGGAGGGACAGATACGCAGTATTTT

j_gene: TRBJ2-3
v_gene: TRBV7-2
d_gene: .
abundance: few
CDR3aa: CASRIASTDTQYF
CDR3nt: TGTGCCAGCAGGATAGCCAGCACAGATACGCAGTATTTT

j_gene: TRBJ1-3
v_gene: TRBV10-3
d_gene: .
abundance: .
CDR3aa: CAISDRGANTIYF
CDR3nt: TGTGCCATCAGTGATAGGGGAGCAAACACCATATATTTT

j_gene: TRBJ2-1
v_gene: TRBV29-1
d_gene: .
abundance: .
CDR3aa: CSVQQDYNEQFF
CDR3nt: TGCAGCGTTCAACAGGATTACAATGAGCAGTTCTTC

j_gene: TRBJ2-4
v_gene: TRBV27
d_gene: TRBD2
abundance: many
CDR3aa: CASSPLAGGPAKNIQYF
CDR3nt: TGTGCCAGCAGTCCGCTAGCGGGAGGGCCGGCCAAAAACATTCAGTACTTC